This record covers a single T cell receptor beta chain. Its antigen is not identified. This sample was taken from a study of shared clonotypes between healthy human individuals. About the research overall: Three CD4 naive, three CD4 memory, two CD8 naive and one CD8 memory plate were used per donor. Study-wide points: Only blood was sampled; tissue repertoires likely differ. It was the non-shared clonotypes that had lower generation probabilities than clonotypes shared by all four donors.

Recent acute infections and vaccinations were absent in the healthy HIV-negative adult donors. TCRdb keeps only in-frame clones here, not all; method: immunoSEQ multiplex PCR. The data show 2 million to 2.5 million clones, with just under 95% seen just once and 0.3% to 0.4% held by the top ten. This TCR was sampled from a man aged 18 to 30 in good health. Some clones in this sample may be carry-over from other donors' samples. Sequenced input: naive CD4+ T cells from PBMCs. Subset specified: CD45RA+ positively selected.

The CDR3 is CASSRGQINTEAFF. CDR3 DNA sequence: TGTGCCAGCAGCCGCGGGCAGATAAACACTGAAGCTTTCTTT. This chain joins TRBV14 and TRBJ1-1; no clear D gene. The length of the CDR3 is 14 residues. The V and J ends lost 4 bases and 2 bases respectively, with 11 bases between them. Germline CDR1 SGHDN, CDR2 FVKESK.